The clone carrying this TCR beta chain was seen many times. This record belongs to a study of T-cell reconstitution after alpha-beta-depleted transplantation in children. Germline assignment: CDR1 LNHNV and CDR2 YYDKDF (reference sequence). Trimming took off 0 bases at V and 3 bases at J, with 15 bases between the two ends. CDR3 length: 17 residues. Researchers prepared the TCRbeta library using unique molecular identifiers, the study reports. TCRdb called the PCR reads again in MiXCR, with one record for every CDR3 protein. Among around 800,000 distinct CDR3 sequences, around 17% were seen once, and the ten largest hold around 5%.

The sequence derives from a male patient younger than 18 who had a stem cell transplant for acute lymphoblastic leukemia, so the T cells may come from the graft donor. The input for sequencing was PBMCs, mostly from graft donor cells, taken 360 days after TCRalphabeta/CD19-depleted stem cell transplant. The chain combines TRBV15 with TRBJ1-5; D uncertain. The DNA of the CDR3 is TGTGCCACCAGCAGAGATTATTCGGGGAGGAACAATCAGCCCCAGCATTTT. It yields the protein CATSRDYSGRNNQPQHF.